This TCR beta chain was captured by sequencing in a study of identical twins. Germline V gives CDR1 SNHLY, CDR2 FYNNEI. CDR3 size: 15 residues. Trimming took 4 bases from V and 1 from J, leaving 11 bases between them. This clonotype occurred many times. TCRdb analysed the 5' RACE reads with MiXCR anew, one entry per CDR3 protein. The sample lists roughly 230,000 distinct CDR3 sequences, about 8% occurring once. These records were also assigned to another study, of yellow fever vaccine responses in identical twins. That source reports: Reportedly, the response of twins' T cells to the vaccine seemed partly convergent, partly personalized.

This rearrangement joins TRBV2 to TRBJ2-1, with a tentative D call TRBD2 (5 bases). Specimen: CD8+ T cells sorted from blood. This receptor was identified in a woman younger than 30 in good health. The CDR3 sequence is CASSVSGLSYNEQFF. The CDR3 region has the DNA TGTGCCAGCAGTGTTTCGGGATTATCCTACAATGAGCAGTTCTTC.